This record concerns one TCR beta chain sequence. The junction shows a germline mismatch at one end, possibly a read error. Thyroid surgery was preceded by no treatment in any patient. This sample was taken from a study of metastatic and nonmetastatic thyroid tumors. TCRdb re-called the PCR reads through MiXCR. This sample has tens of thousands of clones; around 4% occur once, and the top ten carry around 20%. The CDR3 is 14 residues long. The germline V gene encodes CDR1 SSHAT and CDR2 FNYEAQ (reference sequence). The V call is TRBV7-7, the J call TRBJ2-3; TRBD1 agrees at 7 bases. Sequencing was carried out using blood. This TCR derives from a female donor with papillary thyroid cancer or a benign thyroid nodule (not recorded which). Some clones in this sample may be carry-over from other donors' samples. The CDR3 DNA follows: TGTGCTAGCAGCCCTACAGGGGGCACAGATACGCAGTATTTT. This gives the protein CASSPTGGTDTQYF.